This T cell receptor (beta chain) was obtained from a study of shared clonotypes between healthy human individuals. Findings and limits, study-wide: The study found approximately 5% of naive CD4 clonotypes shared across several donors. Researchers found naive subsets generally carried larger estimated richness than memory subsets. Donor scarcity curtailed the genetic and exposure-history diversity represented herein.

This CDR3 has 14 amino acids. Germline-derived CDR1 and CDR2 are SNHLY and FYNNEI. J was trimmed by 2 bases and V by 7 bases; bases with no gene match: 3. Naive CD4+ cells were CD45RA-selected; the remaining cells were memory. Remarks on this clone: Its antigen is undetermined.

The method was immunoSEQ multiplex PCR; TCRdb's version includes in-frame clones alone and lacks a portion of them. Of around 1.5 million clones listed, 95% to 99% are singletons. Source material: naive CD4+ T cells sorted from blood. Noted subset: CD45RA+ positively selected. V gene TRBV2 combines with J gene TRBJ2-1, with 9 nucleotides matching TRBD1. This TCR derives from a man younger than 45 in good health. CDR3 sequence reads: CASITGGAYNEQFF. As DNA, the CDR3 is TGTGCCAGCATTACAGGGGGCGCCTACAATGAGCAGTTCTTC.